Listed below are T cell receptor beta chains from one sample, sequenced in a study of Graves' ophthalmopathy and Graves' hyperthyroidism. TCRdb independently ran MiXCR on the multiplex PCR reads; one entry per CDR3 protein. Among around 170,000 distinct CDR3 sequences listed, less than 45% were seen once. The material sequenced was peripheral blood. The receptors originated from a woman aged 40-49 years with Graves' ophthalmopathy. Each CDR3 is given with its conserved first and last residue. D genes are given only for firm matches. Clone size is stated in some rows and not others, as once, few, many or a class when expanded.

cdr3_nt cdr3_aa j_call v_call clone_size d_call
TGTGCCAGCAGCGCAACAGCCGTGAACACTGAAGCTTTCTTT CASSATAVNTEAFF TRBJ1-1 TRBV13 many .
TGTGCCAGCAGTTTATTTGGCGGGGAGCAGTACTTC CASSLFGGEQYF TRBJ2-7 TRBV12-3/TRBV12-4 . .
TGCAGCGTTGGAGGGCAAGGGACTGAAGCTTTCTTT CSVGGQGTEAFF TRBJ1-1 TRBV29-1 many .
TGTGCCAGTAGTGACTACCGACAGGGTGGAACTGAAGCTTTCTTT CASSDYRQGGTEAFF TRBJ1-1 TRBV19 many TRBD1
TGTGCCAGTTTCTCCAGGGCCTACGAGCAGTACTTC CASFSRAYEQYF TRBJ2-7 TRBV6-1 . .
TGTGCCAGCAAAGGACCAGTGGGAAGGGGGGAGCAGTACTTC CASKGPVGRGEQYF TRBJ2-7 TRBV6-1 few .
TGTGCCAGCAGTGAAGCTCAGGGGGTGGTGGAGACCCAGTACTTC CASSEAQGVVETQYF TRBJ2-5 TRBV2 . TRBD1
TGTGCCAGCAGCGAGAGGCGGGGACAGGGGAGATACGAGCAGTACTTC CASSERRGQGRYEQYF TRBJ2-7 TRBV11-2 . TRBD1
TGTGCCAGCAGCTTAGTGGGGGCCCCTGGAAACACCATATATTTT CASSLVGAPGNTIYF TRBJ1-3 TRBV7-2 many .
TGTGCCACCAACCGGTGGCAGCACACTGAAGCTTTCTTT CATNRWQHTEAFF TRBJ1-1 TRBV6-1 many .
TGTGCCAGCAAACGACAGGGATACTCTGGAAACACCATATATTTT CASKRQGYSGNTIYF TRBJ1-3 TRBV19 many TRBD1
TGTGCCACCAGCAGACCTCACGGAGATCAGCCCCAGCATTTT CATSRPHGDQPQHF TRBJ1-5 TRBV15 many .
TGTGCCAGCAGTTTGGGTGGGCACGGAGCTTTCTTT CASSLGGHGAFF TRBJ1-1 TRBV12-3/TRBV12-4 many .
TGTGCCAGCAGTCTTGACAGGGAGTATGGCTACACCTTC CASSLDREYGYTF TRBJ1-2 TRBV7-2 . TRBD1
TGTGCCAGCAGGAATCTAGCTTCCTACGAGCAGTACTTC CASRNLASYEQYF TRBJ2-7 TRBV27 many .
TGTGCCAGCAGTCCGACAGGGAGTAATTCACCCCTCCACTTT CASSPTGSNSPLHF TRBJ1-6 TRBV28 many TRBD1
TGTGCCAGCAGTTCCCCCTCGGGGGGAAGACGGTATGGCTACACCTTC CASSSPSGGRRYGYTF TRBJ1-2 TRBV28 many .
TGCGCCAGCAGCCCGACAGGGGGCCTGACCTATGGCTACACCTTC CASSPTGGLTYGYTF TRBJ1-2 TRBV4-3 many TRBD1
TGTGCCAGCAGCTTAGTTTTGGGGGAGACCCAGTACTTC CASSLVLGETQYF TRBJ2-5 TRBV7-2 . .
TGTGCCAGCAGCTTAGGTGCAGGGAAGTTGAGCAATCAGCCCCAGCATTTT CASSLGAGKLSNQPQHF TRBJ1-5 TRBV11-2 . .
TGTGCCAGCAGTTACGGGCGCCGGGTGTACGAGCAGTACTTC CASSYGRRVYEQYF TRBJ2-7 TRBV6-5 . .
TGTGCCAGCAGCCAAAGACATCAGGCCAACACCGGGGAGCTGTTTTTT CASSQRHQANTGELFF TRBJ2-2 TRBV14 many .
TGTGCCAGCAGTGAAAGCGGGACAAGCAATCAGCCCCAGCATTTT CASSESGTSNQPQHF TRBJ1-5 TRBV6-1 many .
TGCAGTGCTCCCTCACGGGGGAACCAAGAGACCCAGTACTTC CSAPSRGNQETQYF TRBJ2-5 TRBV20-1 . .
TGTGCCAGCAGGTTGGGGGCACAAGAGACCCAGTACTTC CASRLGAQETQYF TRBJ2-5 TRBV12-3/TRBV12-4 many .
TGTGCCAGCAGTGAGCGGACAGGAAACACCGGGGAGCTGTTTTTT CASSERTGNTGELFF TRBJ2-2 TRBV6-1 many TRBD1
TGTGCCAGCAGCTTCTACGACATCCAAGAGACCCAGTACTTC CASSFYDIQETQYF TRBJ2-5 TRBV5-6 many .
TGTGCCAGCAGCCCCCGTGTACAAGAGACCCAGTACTTC CASSPRVQETQYF TRBJ2-5 TRBV25-1 many .
TGTGCCAGCAGCCAATTGTTGAACACTGAAGCTTTCTTT CASSQLLNTEAFF TRBJ1-1 TRBV3-1 many .
TGCGCCAGCAGCCTAGGCGCGGGGGCGGCCAACTATGGCTACACCTTC CASSLGAGAANYGYTF TRBJ1-2 TRBV4-3 many .
TGTGCTAGTGGTTTGGCTACCGGGAGTGCTACCGGGGAGCTGTTTTTT CASGLATGSATGELFF TRBJ2-2 TRBV12-5 . .
TGTGCCAGCAGTCGACAGGGAATGGGGACTGAAGCTTTCTTT CASSRQGMGTEAFF TRBJ1-1 TRBV12-3/TRBV12-4 many TRBD1
TGCGCCAGCAGCTTACAGGGAAGGGACACTGAAGCTTTCTTT CASSLQGRDTEAFF TRBJ1-1 TRBV5-1 . .
TGTGCCAGCAGTTTATCGGGGGAGCAGTACTTC CASSLSGEQYF TRBJ2-7 TRBV27 many .
TGTGCCAGCAGTTTACGGTTGAACACTGAAGCTTTCTTT CASSLRLNTEAFF TRBJ1-1 TRBV2 many .
TGCAGTGCTAGAATAGCGGGAGACTACGAGCAGTACTTC CSARIAGDYEQYF TRBJ2-7 TRBV20-1 . TRBD2
TGTGCCAGCAGCTTGGCTAGGATGGGAATGGAGACCCAGTACTTC CASSLARMGMETQYF TRBJ2-5 TRBV7-2 . .
TGTGCCAGCAGCTTAATTTCTGGGGACGAGCAGTACTTC CASSLISGDEQYF TRBJ2-7 TRBV7-3 . .